One TCR beta chain is described in this entry. Antigen specificity is unknown. These data belong to a study of OX40 agonist ivuxolimab in advanced cancers. Study-wide background: Intravenous ivuxolimab was administered to patients every 2 weeks at 0.01 to 10 mg/kg. Study outcomes and limitations: There was clonal expansion of CD4+ and CD8+ blood T cells by week 6 at 0.1 to 3.0 mg/kg. Among the nonresponders, some also had low normalized T-cell clonal expansion. In the 0.1-3.0 mg/kg groups, partial responders showed among the lowest expansion.

Only in-frame clones appear in the TCRdb table, and some are missing; sequencing was by immunoSEQ multiplex PCR. Here the sample spans 50,000 to 70,000 clones, approximately 86% being singletons. V trimming: 1 base; J trimming: 4 bases; junction bases outside the gene matches: 4. Germline V lookup: CDR1 LGHNA, CDR2 YNFKEQ. The CDR3 is 15 residues long. The clonotype was recovered from an adult with an advanced solid tumor such as melanoma, head and neck, liver or kidney cancer. This chain links TRBV4-2 with TRBJ2-1; 7 nucleotides align to TRBD2. The sequencing used CD4+ or CD8+ T cells sorted from blood, collected in a trial of the OX40 agonist ivuxolimab. The CDR3: CASSQGGGDYNEQFF. In DNA, the CDR3 is TGTGCCAGCAGCCAAGGGGGGGGTGATTACAATGAGCAGTTCTTC.